The entry below gives a single TCR beta chain sequence along with its context. This clonotype has ten or more counts. Its binding antigen is unknown. Base-call qualities are not available, and no considerably larger clone is one nucleotide away. This specimen comes from a study of T-cell memory formation after mild COVID-19 (dated by TCRdb to the early 2020s). In terms of the full investigation: TCR sequence clusters from the two donors were found to be largely donor specific. The cohort was made up of two young adult volunteers, one female and one male, who were previously healthy. Longitudinal TCRalpha and TCRbeta repertoire sequencing tracked T-cell clones expanding and contracting after mild COVID-19 in a couple of donors.

What the research found in general, with its limitations: Whether the second-wave clones peaking on day 37 were SARS-CoV-2 specific was not confirmed. Some responding clones were detected in pre-infection memory, which suggested that pre-existing cross-reactive memory T cells had joined the SARS-CoV-2 response. Only a couple of mild cases were covered in the study, and larger cohorts including severe cases with pre-infection samples were considered necessary. Balanced CD4/CD8 phenotypes were observed for clones contracting from day 15 to 85, whereas a bias towards CD4+ was observed for a second wave of clones expanding from day 15 to 37. Contracting CD4+ clones were found mainly in CM and EM memory subsets, while CD8+ clones were enriched in EMRA.

Ficoll-Paque density gradient centrifugation was the method used to isolate PBMCs. Spanning cysteine to phenylalanine, the CDR3 consists of 16 amino acids. The read is trimmed to its CDR3 DNA, 48 bases read in frame from base 1. V was cut back by 5 bases and J by 0 bases, leaving a gap of 16 bases between them. CDR1 and CDR2 were assigned from the germline V gene (reference sequence) as LNHNV and YYDKDF. Reads for this sample came from an Illumina NovaSeq 6000. cDNA libraries for TCRalpha and TCRbeta were prepared by 5'RACE using constant-segment primers, with sample barcodes and unique molecular identifiers added. Trizol reagent was used to extract RNA from every sample. Amplification of the libraries took two PCR steps, and the second step added a second sample barcode plus Illumina TruSeq adapters. Libraries were sequenced on an Illumina NovaSeq with 2 x 150 bp paired-end reads. The authors processed their data as follows. Reads were demultiplexed and collapsed into UMI-guided consensus sequences with migec v1.2.7. Using mixcr v2.1.11, UMI consensuses were aligned to TRA and TRB V and J templates and then assembled into clonotypes. Expanded or contracted clonotypes were those called significant by both edgeR and NoisET, with noise models trained on biological replicates. For edgeR calls, the thresholds were a false discovery rate-adjusted p below 0.01 and a log2 fold-change of 1. As an exploratory analysis of dynamics, max-normalized trajectories of the 1000 most abundant clonotypes were examined with PCA combined with hierarchical clustering. The CD4 or CD8 phenotype of responding clones was assigned using the separately sequenced CD4+ and CD8+ repertoires. The public reads were reprocessed in TCRdb via fastp at Q25 and MiXCR, keeping in-frame beta chains. When rows share a CDR3 protein, they turn into one entry using the most common DNA and genes. None of the V and J calls come from the authors' own analysis; TCRdb made them. The sample table shows 150,000 to 200,000 distinct CDR3 sequences, and more than 12% are seen once. The ten top clones hold around 14% of the sample.

The TCR sequence derives from an adult woman who had mild COVID-19 (a few samples of this study predate the infection). The sample titles of this study are shuffled in the database, so cell type and time point are left out; the donor was told from shared clones. Recombination connected TRBV15 to TRBJ2-5; TRBD2 could be the D gene, as 6 bases match. Sequenced: PBMCs or a T cell subset sorted from them (not recorded which). At the DNA level, the sequence is TGTGCCACCAGCGGAGGGGATGGGGGGTACCAAGAGACCCAGTACTTC. Its translation reads: CATSGGDGGYQETQYF. Where the CDR3 stops, the reference TRBV15 and TRBJ2-5 genes take over; the full variable domain is DAMVIQNPRYQVTQFGKPVTLSCSQTLNHNVMYWYQQKSSQAPKLLFHYYDKDFNNEADTPDNFQSRRPNTSFCFLDIRSPGLGDTAMYLCATSGGDGGYQETQYFGPGTRLLVL.